This T cell receptor (beta chain) was profiled in a study of control samples from healthy donors and cancer patients (dated by TCRdb to between 2020 and 2021). V is shortened by 3 bases, J by 5 bases, and the region joining them spans 14 bases. Including cysteine and phenylalanine, the CDR3 has 15 amino acids. The entry retains the CDR3 DNA only, 45 bases that are in frame from base 1. CDR1 and CDR2, looked up from the germline V gene, are KGHSH and LQKENI. Library generation was performed with the immunoSEQ multiplex PCR assay. What TCRdb holds here is the immuneACCESS table cut down to in-frame rearrangements. Part of the clones is not present; checked against another copy, under half of the missing clones reflect an unresolved V gene, and the others are unexplained. The sample has over 10,000 clones on record, about 92% of them singletons. The ten largest clones capture about an eighth of the sample.

In its sample, this clone was seen a few times. The target of this receptor is not known. Per-base quality was not reported, and no clone a single base away is much larger than it. The sample consisted of PBMCs. The chain was built from TRBV18 and TRBJ1-5, with TRBD1 perhaps the D gene, on 6 matching bases. This clonotype was obtained from an elderly man with lung cancer. Read as DNA, the sequence is TGTGCCAGCTCACCCCCGGGGGGGGCTGATCAGCCCCAGCATTTT. The resulting protein is CASSPPGGADQPQHF.